Following are 25 T cell receptor beta chains from one sample sequenced in a study of T cell responses to AZD1222 COVID-19 vaccine. Measured with immunoSEQ multiplex PCR; TCRdb has only the in-frame clones, and not every one. Of 25,000 to 35,000 clones listed, 78% are singletons. The starting material was peripheral blood, obtained on day 0 of AZD1222 vaccination. Receptor source: an adult in good health.

The rearrangement links TRBV29-1 to TRBJ2-7; D is tentatively TRBD1 or TRBD2 (5 bases each). The V gene lost 4 bases and the J gene lost 3 bases, with 16 bases spanning the gap. The V gene's germline CDR1 is SQVTM and CDR2 ANQGSEA. The CDR3 is 14 amino acids. The CDR3 DNA reads TGCAGCGTTGTATTGGGGGATAGAGGCTACGAGCAGTACTTC. Amino acid sequence: CSVVLGDRGYEQYF.

About this clone itself: Other DNA sequences in the sample encode the same CDR3. The V and J genes are TRBV14 and TRBJ1-1; D is uncertain. The CDR3 loop spans 15 amino acids. Germline-derived CDR1 and CDR2 are SGHDN and FVKESK. Trimming shortened V by 1 base and J by 4 bases, and 13 bases separated the two germline ends. This CDR3 reads CASSQAGGRGTEAFF. CDR3 DNA: TGTGCCAGCAGCCAAGCCGGAGGGAGAGGCACTGAAGCTTTCTTT.

The chain employs TRBV6-6 and TRBJ1-2, with unresolved D. Trimming removed 6 bases at V and 6 bases at J, with 14 bases between. Germline V gene data show CDR1 as MNHNY and CDR2 as SVGAGI (reference sequence). CDR3 length equals 13 residues. The CDR3 DNA is TGTGCCAGCAGCCCAACGACTAGCCATGGCTACACCTTC. Encoded protein: CASSPTTSHGYTF.

CDR3 loop: CASSLKAAGGTQYF. CDR3 coding DNA: TGTGCCAGCAGCTTAAAGGCAGCCGGAGGGACCCAGTACTTC. V usage is TRBV11-3 and J usage is TRBJ2-5; D may be TRBD2 (5 bases). The V end lost 2 bases, the J end lost 7 bases, and 14 bases lay between the germline ends. The CDR3 has 14 amino acids. In germline, CDR1 is SGHNT, CDR2 YENEEA.

The chain combines TRBV4-2 with TRBJ2-2, with 12 positions matching TRBD2. This CDR3 has 18 amino acids. With 1 base clipped from V and 3 bases from J, the junction kept 6 bases outside the gene matches. Germline values: CDR1 LGHNA, CDR2 YNFKEQ. CDR3 DNA sequence: TGTGCCAGCAGCCAAGCCGGGCTAGCGGGGGGGTACACCGGGGAGCTGTTTTTT. Translation: CASSQAGLAGGYTGELFF.

J is TRBJ2-2 and V is TRBV11-2, with TRBD2 identical over 10 bases. The germline CDR1 and CDR2 sequences are SGHAT and FQNNGV. V was pared by 2 bases and J by 7 bases, with 4 bases of the junction left unmatched. CDR3 length equals 15 residues. Here the CDR3 reads CASSLRAGGIGELFF. The DNA of the CDR3 is TGTGCCAGCAGCTTAAGAGCGGGAGGGATCGGGGAGCTGTTTTTT. Combining the CDR3 with reference TRBV11-2 and TRBJ2-2 gives the whole variable domain EAGVAQSPRYKIIEKRQSVAFWCNPISGHATLYWYQQILGQGPKLLIQFQNNGVVDDSQLPKDRFSAERLKGVDSTLKIQPAKLEDSAVYLCASSLRAGGIGELFFGEGSRLTVL.

The CDR3: CASSSGFPETQYF. Here the CDR3 DNA reads TGCGCCAGCAGCTCAGGGTTCCCAGAGACCCAGTACTTC. V usage is TRBV5-1 and J usage is TRBJ2-5; TRBD1 is a possible D gene (5 bases). The CDR3 length is 13 residues. Germline CDR1 reads SGHRS; CDR2 reads YFSETQ. V lost 3 bases and J 4 bases, leaving 10 bases between the germline ends.

This clone was seen a few times. This chain connects TRBV2 to TRBJ2-7; 10 bases match TRBD2. The CDR3 runs to 17 residues. Germline values: CDR1 SNHLY, CDR2 FYNNEI. The V and J ends lost 4 bases and 1 base, in that order; junction bases with no gene match: 10. CDR3 sequence (DNA): TGTGCCAGCAGTGGGAGGACTAGCGGTCGTTTTTCCTACGAGCAGTACGTC. It yields the protein CASSGRTSGRFSYEQYV.

J is TRBJ1-5 and V is TRBV18; TRBD1 matches at 8 bases. This CDR3 has 15 residues. Germline V gene lookup returns CDR1 KGHSH and CDR2 LQKENI. The J segment lost 2 bases and the V segment lost 5 bases, leaving 5 bases of the junction unmatched. This chain's CDR3 is CASSSPGQGNQPQHF. In nucleotides, the CDR3 is TGTGCCAGCTCATCTCCGGGACAGGGCAATCAGCCCCAGCATTTT.

The V gene is TRBV11-2, the J gene TRBJ1-6, with 7 bases fitting TRBD1. Trimming cost V 5 bases and J 9 bases; bases outside gene matches: 10. Germline CDR1 reads SGHAT; CDR2 reads FQNNGV. CDR3 length equals 15 residues. DNA of the CDR3: TGTGCCAGCAGCCCCCGACAGGGAGGGAGTTCACCCCTCCACTTT. Amino acid sequence: CASSPRQGGSSPLHF. Variable domain in full (rest from reference TRBV11-2 and TRBJ1-6): EAGVAQSPRYKIIEKRQSVAFWCNPISGHATLYWYQQILGQGPKLLIQFQNNGVVDDSQLPKDRFSAERLKGVDSTLKIQPAKLEDSAVYLCASSPRQGGSSPLHFGNGTRLTVT.

V usage is TRBV10-2 and J usage is TRBJ1-6, with TRBD1 matching over 8 bases. Germline V gene sequence: CDR1 WSHSY, CDR2 SAAADI. V lost 6 bases to trimming and J lost 7 bases; unmatched junction nucleotides: 5. The length of the CDR3 is 14 residues. The DNA for the CDR3 is TGCGCCAGCAGAGGACAGGGAATGAATTCACCCCTCCACTTT. Encoded protein: CASRGQGMNSPLHF.

The genes are TRBV7-2 and TRBJ2-1; 11 positions agree with TRBD2. V was clipped by 1 base and J by 15 bases; unmatched bases: 8. The CDR3 runs to 14 residues. The germline V gene encodes CDR1 SGHTA and CDR2 FQGNSA. For the CDR3, the DNA is TGTGCCAGCAGCTTAGAAGCTAGCGGGGGGATCCGGTTCTTC. It is translated as CASSLEASGGIRFF. Filled out from reference TRBV7-2 and TRBJ2-1, the complete variable domain reads GAGVSQSPSNKVTEKGKDVELRCDPISGHTALYWYRQSLGQGLEFLIYFQGNSAPDKSGLPSDRFSAERTGGSVSTLTIQRTQQEDSAVYLCASSLEASGGIRFFGPGTRLTVL.

The chain employs TRBV19 and TRBJ2-3, with 10 bases that match TRBD1. The germline gives CDR1 LNHDA, CDR2 SQIVND (reference sequence). The CDR3 spans 14 residues. V gave up 10 bases and J gave up 2 bases; unmatched junction bases: 6. Here the CDR3 DNA reads TGTGCCACCGGGGGACAGGGGCTCACAGATACGCAGTATTTT. This translates into CATGGQGLTDTQYF.

This clone showed up just once. The chain uses TRBV27 and TRBJ1-6, with TRBD1 matching over 9 bases. The V gene's germline CDR1 is MNHEY and CDR2 SMNVEV (reference sequence). V was clipped by 1 base and J by 0 bases; unmatched bases: 4. The CDR3 is 18 amino acids. CDR3 region: CASSLWGTGSSYNSPLHF. In DNA form, the CDR3 reads TGTGCCAGCAGTTTATGGGGGACAGGGAGCTCCTATAATTCACCCCTCCACTTT.

The CDR3 DNA reads TGTGCCAGCAGCCGCCGATACCCTCCTAACGAGCAGTACTTC. This sequence encodes CASSRRYPPNEQYF. J is TRBJ2-7 and V is TRBV7-6, with unresolved D. V was pared by 5 bases and J by 5 bases, with 16 bases between. The germline V gene encodes CDR1 SGHVS and CDR2 FNYEAQ. This CDR3 has 14 residues.

The chain employs TRBV19 and TRBJ2-1, with D tentatively TRBD1 or TRBD2 (5 bases each). V lost 6 bases and J 4 bases, leaving 16 bases between the germline ends. This CDR3 is built from 15 residues. Germline-derived CDR1 and CDR2 are LNHDA and SQIVND (reference sequence). The CDR3 here is CASRFSFGGYNEQFF. CDR3 coding DNA: TGTGCCAGTAGGTTTTCGTTTGGGGGATACAATGAGCAGTTCTTC.

The genes are TRBV3-1 (or the pseudogene TRBV3-2) and TRBJ1-1; TRBD1 is a possible D gene (6 bases). CDR1 and CDR2 from the germline V gene are LGHDT and YNNKEL (reference sequence). The V gene lost 2 bases and the J gene lost 1 base, with 8 bases spanning the gap. The CDR3 extends over 14 amino acids. CDR3 in amino acids: CASSQLDRNTEAFF. The CDR3 bases are TGTGCCAGCAGCCAACTGGACAGGAACACTGAAGCTTTCTTT.

The chain recombines TRBV3-1 (or the pseudogene TRBV3-2) with TRBJ2-7; 7 positions match TRBD2. CDR3 size: 16 residues. Trimming cost V 1 base and J 6 bases; bases outside gene matches: 12. In germline, CDR1 is LGHDT, CDR2 YNNKEL (reference sequence). CDR3 in amino acids: CASSQVGSGGRSEQYF. DNA for the CDR3: TGTGCCAGCAGCCAAGTCGGTTCGGGGGGTAGGAGCGAGCAGTACTTC.

This clone was detected once. This chain joins TRBV9 and TRBJ1-2, with D hard to call. Trimming left V 0 bases short and J 7 bases short, with 13 bases between. The length of the CDR3 is 14 residues. CDR1 is SGDLS, CDR2 YYNGEE, per germline. The CDR3 region is CASSVDPVLSGYTF. The CDR3 nucleotides are TGTGCCAGCAGCGTAGACCCAGTACTATCTGGCTACACCTTC. Using reference TRBV9 and TRBJ1-2 for the parts outside the CDR3, the full variable domain is DSGVTQTPKHLITATGQRVTLRCSPRSGDLSVYWYQQSLDQGLQFLIQYYNGEERAKGNILERFSAQQFPDLHSELNLSSLELGDSALYFCASSVDPVLSGYTFGSGTRLTVV.

The CDR3 DNA sequence: TGTGCCAGCAGCTTAGGCATGGGGAGGACTGAAGCTTTCTTT. Protein product: CASSLGMGRTEAFF. The V and J genes are TRBV7-2 and TRBJ1-1; D uncertain. The germline gives CDR1 SGHTA, CDR2 FQGNSA. V was shortened by 1 base and J by 5 bases, with 11 bases between the two germline ends. The CDR3 is 14 amino acids.

DNA for the CDR3: TGTGCCAGCAGTACCTTAGACATGAACACTGAAGCTTTCTTT. Its protein product is CASSTLDMNTEAFF. This sequence joins TRBV6-5 and TRBJ1-1, with D hard to call. Looked up from germline, CDR1 is MNHEY and CDR2 is SVGAGI. V was cut by 5 bases and J by 0 bases, with 10 bases left in between. The CDR3 is made up of 14 amino acids.

This clone came up a few times. The chain is built from TRBV9 and TRBJ2-4, with 9 bases matching TRBD2. CDR3 length: 17 amino acids. The V gene's germline CDR1 is SGDLS and CDR2 YYNGEE. Trimming removed 3 bases from V and 2 bases from J; junction bases left unmatched: 9. This chain's CDR3 is CASSETQSGGPKNIQYF. CDR3 bases: TGTGCCAGCAGCGAGACCCAGAGCGGGGGGCCCAAAAACATTCAGTACTTC.

In this sample, this clone turned up once. This chain joins TRBV2 and TRBJ2-2; 8 bases are a match to TRBD1. Germline lookup yields CDR1 SNHLY and CDR2 FYNNEI. J was trimmed by 6 bases and V by 8 bases; bases with no gene match: 11. CDR3 size: 15 residues. CDR3: CASLIGRGRAGELFF. The CDR3 nucleotides are TGTGCCAGCCTTATCGGCAGGGGGCGGGCCGGGGAGCTGTTTTTT.

The chain employs TRBV11-2 and TRBJ1-1; 11 nucleotides line up with TRBD1. The CDR3 has 18 amino acids. Losses at the gene ends were 1 base for V and 0 bases for J; bases not matched to a gene: 7. CDR1 is SGHAT, CDR2 FQNNGV, per germline. The CDR3 protein is CASSLGLGTGGMNTEAFF. The CDR3, as DNA: TGTGCCAGCAGCTTAGGACTCGGGACAGGGGGTATGAACACTGAAGCTTTCTTT.

V and J are TRBV2 and TRBJ1-2; a possible D gene is TRBD1 (5 bases). V was shortened by 4 bases and J by 8 bases, with 14 bases between the two germline ends. The germline gives CDR1 SNHLY, CDR2 FYNNEI. There are 13 residues in the CDR3. DNA for the CDR3: TGTGCCAGCAGTGTAGAAGGGTGGGACGGCTACACCTTC. Its protein product is CASSVEGWDGYTF.